This T cell receptor beta chain originates from a study of cytomegalovirus exposure and HLA in healthy donors. Across the study: The same platform as the roughly 700 first-cohort repertoires was used for the 120 or so validation repertoires, a later analysis reported. Study observations and caveats: In vitro experiments confirmed that a few CMV-associated chains were specific for CMV antigens.

In this sample, this clone turned up a few times. Its antigen remains unknown. Sequencing used immunoSEQ multiplex PCR; TCRdb keeps in-frame clones, though not all of them. The table records about 79,000 clones, roughly 93% of them present only once. V dropped 0 bases and J dropped 12; count of bases not matched to a gene: 6. The germline V gene has CDR1 GTSNPN and CDR2 SVGIG (reference sequence). This CDR3 has 12 residues. The rearrangement joins TRBV30 to TRBJ1-1, with 8 bases that match TRBD1. Sequencing was performed on PBMCs. The source of this sequence is a woman aged 30 to 39 in good health and CMV-seronegative. In DNA, the CDR3 is TGTGCCTGGAGTGTCCAGGGGGCGGTAACTTTCTTT. Residues: CAWSVQGAVTFF.